The present T cell receptor (beta chain) was sequenced within a study of OX40 agonist ivuxolimab in advanced cancers. About the study: Dose-escalation patients were diagnosed with hepatocellular carcinoma, melanoma, renal cell cancer or head and neck cancer.

Sequencing used immunoSEQ multiplex PCR; TCRdb keeps in-frame clones, though not all of them. The sample includes around 77,000 clones, 60% to 80% of them seen just once. V dropped 2 bases and J dropped 11 bases, with 13 bases sitting between them. This CDR3 has 12 residues. From germline, CDR1 is SGHTS and CDR2 YDEGEE. This clonotype was sampled from an adult with an advanced solid tumor such as melanoma, head and neck, liver or kidney cancer. The sample here was CD4+ or CD8+ T cells sorted from blood, taken in a trial of the OX40 agonist ivuxolimab. The V and J genes are TRBV5-8 and TRBJ1-1, with D possibly being TRBD1 (5 bases). The CDR3 region is CASSFGFRGAFF. The CDR3 bases are TGTGCCAGCAGCTTCGGGTTCCGGGGGGCTTTCTTT.